This entry lists 5 T cell receptor beta chains sequenced from one sample in a study of response to subunit inactivated influenza vaccine. TCRdb independently ran MiXCR on the RT-PCR reads; one entry per CDR3 protein. The sample lists a few hundred thousand distinct CDR3 sequences, 11% to 15% occurring once. The sample here was PBMCs from blood, taken 12 days after vaccination. The receptors shown here come from a man aged 50 to 59 who received an inactivated influenza vaccine.

This clonotype has a handful of counts. This rearrangement joins TRBV5-1 to TRBJ2-7; TRBD2 matches at 10 bases. Germline CDR1 is SGHRS and CDR2 is YFSETQ. There are 16 residues in the CDR3. V shed 2 bases, J shed 0 bases, and the junction held 5 bases outside the gene matches. DNA for the CDR3: TGCGCCAGCAGCTTATCTAGCGGGGGAATCTCCTACGAGCAGTACTTC. Its protein product is CASSLSSGGISYEQYF.

The chain carries TRBV2 and TRBJ1-1; maybe TRBD1 (5 bases). Germline CDR1 reads SNHLY; CDR2 reads FYNNEI. This CDR3 spans 14 amino acids. Trimming stripped 5 bases from V and 4 bases from J, with 14 bases between. The DNA for the CDR3 is TGTGCCAGCAGTCCCAGGGTTTGGAGCACTGAAGCTTTCTTT. Amino acids: CASSPRVWSTEAFF.

This chain uses TRBV20-1 with TRBJ1-4; the D gene is possibly TRBD1 (5 bases). Trimming stripped 0 bases from V and 7 bases from J, with 15 bases between. The length of the CDR3 is 15 residues. The germline gives CDR1 DFQATT, CDR2 SNEGSKA (reference sequence). The CDR3 DNA follows: TGCAGTGCTAGAGATCACCGGGGGTCGGGTGAAAAACTGTTTTTT. Translation: CSARDHRGSGEKLFF.

This clonotype was seen a handful of times. This chain uses TRBV15 with TRBJ1-1, with unresolved D. Trimming shortened V by 5 bases and J by 0 bases, and 10 bases separated the two germline ends. Germline CDR1 reads LNHNV; CDR2 reads YYDKDF (reference sequence). The CDR3 runs 14 residues. CDR3 coding DNA: TGTGCCACCAGCGTAGGGTTGGTGAACACTGAAGCTTTCTTT. Protein product: CATSVGLVNTEAFF. The whole variable domain, filled in from reference TRBV15 and TRBJ1-1, reads DAMVIQNPRYQVTQFGKPVTLSCSQTLNHNVMYWYQQKSSQAPKLLFHYYDKDFNNEADTPDNFQSRRPNTSFCFLDIRSPGLGDTAMYLCATSVGLVNTEAFFGQGTRLTVV.

The J gene is TRBJ1-1, the V gene TRBV5-1; D is ambiguous. The germline V gene has CDR1 SGHRS and CDR2 YFSETQ. V lost 1 base, J lost 8 bases, and 12 bases lay in between. The CDR3 length is 13 residues. The CDR3, as DNA: TGCGCCAGCAGCTTGACGGCGGCTCAAGAAGCTTTCTTT. Its translation: CASSLTAAQEAFF.